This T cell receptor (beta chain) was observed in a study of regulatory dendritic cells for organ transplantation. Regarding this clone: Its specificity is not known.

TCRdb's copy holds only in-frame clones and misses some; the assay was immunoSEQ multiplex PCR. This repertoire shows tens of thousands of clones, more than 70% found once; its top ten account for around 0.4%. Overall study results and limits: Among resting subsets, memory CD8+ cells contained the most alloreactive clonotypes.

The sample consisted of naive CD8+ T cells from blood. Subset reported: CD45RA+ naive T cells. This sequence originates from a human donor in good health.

CDR3 coding DNA: TGTGCCAGCAGCCAGGGACTAGCGGGGGAAGAGACCCAGTACTTC. Protein product: CASSQGLAGEETQYF. The V call is TRBV13, the J call TRBJ2-5; 14 bases match TRBD2. Losses at the gene ends were 5 bases for V and 3 bases for J; bases not matched to a gene: 2. CDR1 PRHDT and CDR2 FYEKMQ come from the germline V gene (reference sequence). This CDR3 contains 15 residues.